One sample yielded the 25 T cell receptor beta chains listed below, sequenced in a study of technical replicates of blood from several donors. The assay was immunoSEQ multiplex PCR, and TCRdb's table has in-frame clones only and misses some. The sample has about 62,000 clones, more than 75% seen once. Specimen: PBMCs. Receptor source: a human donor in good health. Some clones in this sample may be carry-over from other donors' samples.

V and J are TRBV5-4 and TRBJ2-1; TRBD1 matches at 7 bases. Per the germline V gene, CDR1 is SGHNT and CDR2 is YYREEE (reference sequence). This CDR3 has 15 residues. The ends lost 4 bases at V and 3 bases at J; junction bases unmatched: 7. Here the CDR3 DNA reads TGTGCCAGCAGCCCTCGGACAGGTGACTACAATGAGCAGTTCTTC. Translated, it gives CASSPRTGDYNEQFF.

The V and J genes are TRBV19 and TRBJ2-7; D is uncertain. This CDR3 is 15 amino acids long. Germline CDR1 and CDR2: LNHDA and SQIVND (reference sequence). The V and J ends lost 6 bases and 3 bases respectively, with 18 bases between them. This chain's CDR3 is CASSWKISSFYEQYF. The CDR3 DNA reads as TGTGCCAGTAGCTGGAAGATAAGTAGCTTCTACGAGCAGTACTTC.

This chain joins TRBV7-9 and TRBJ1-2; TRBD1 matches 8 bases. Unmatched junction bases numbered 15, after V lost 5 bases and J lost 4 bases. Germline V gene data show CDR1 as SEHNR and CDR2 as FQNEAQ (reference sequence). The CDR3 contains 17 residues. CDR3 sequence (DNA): TGTGCCAGCAGCCCGGGGGACAGGACCCGTGGGGGCTATGGCTACACCTTC. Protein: CASSPGDRTRGGYGYTF.

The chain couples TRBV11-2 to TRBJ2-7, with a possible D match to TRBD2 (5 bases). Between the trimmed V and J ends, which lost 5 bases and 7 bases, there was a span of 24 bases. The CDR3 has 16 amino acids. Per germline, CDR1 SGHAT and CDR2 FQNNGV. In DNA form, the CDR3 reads TGTGCCAGCAGCACCCCCCGGGGTAGCAGATTCTTTGAGCAGTACTTC. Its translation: CASSTPRGSRFFEQYF.

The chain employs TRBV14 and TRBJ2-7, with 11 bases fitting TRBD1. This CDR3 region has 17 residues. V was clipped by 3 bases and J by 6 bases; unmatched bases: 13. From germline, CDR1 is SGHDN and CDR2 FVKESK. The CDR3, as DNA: TGTGCCAGCAGCCATCCAACCTGGGAGGACAGGGGGCCCGAGCAGTACTTC. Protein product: CASSHPTWEDRGPEQYF.

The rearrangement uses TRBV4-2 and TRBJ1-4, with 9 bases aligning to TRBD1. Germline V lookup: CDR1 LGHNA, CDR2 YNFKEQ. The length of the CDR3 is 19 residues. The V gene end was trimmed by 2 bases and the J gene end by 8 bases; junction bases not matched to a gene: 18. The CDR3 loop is CASSQPSAFLDRGVEKLFF. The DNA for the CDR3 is TGTGCCAGCAGCCAACCCTCAGCATTTTTAGACAGGGGGGTCGAAAAACTGTTTTTT.

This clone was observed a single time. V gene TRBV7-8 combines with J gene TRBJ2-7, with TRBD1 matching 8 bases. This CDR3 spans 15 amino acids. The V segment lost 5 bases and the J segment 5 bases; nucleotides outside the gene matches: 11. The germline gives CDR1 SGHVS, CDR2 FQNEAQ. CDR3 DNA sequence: TGTGCCAGCAGCCCATTGGACAGGGTTCGGGACGAGCAGTACTTC. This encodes CASSPLDRVRDEQYF. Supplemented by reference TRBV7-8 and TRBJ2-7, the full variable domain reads GAGVSQSPRYKVAKRGQDVALRCDPISGHVSLFWYQQALGQGPEFLTYFQNEAQLDKSGLPSDRFFAERPEGSVSTLKIQRTQQEDSAVYLCASSPLDRVRDEQYFGPGTRLTVT.

This chain's CDR3 is CASSADREGNTIYF. The CDR3 coding sequence is TGTGCCAGCAGCGCGGACAGGGAGGGAAACACCATATATTTT. The chain couples TRBV5-4 to TRBJ1-3; 8 bases map to TRBD1. This CDR3 contains 14 residues. Trimming took 4 bases from V and 4 from J; bases not matched to a gene: 4. The germline V gene has CDR1 SGHNT and CDR2 YYREEE (reference sequence).

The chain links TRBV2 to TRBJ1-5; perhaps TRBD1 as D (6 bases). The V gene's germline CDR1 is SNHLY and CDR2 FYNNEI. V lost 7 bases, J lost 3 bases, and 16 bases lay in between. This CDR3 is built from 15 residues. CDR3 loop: CASKGSGVPNQPQHF. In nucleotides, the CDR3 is TGTGCCAGCAAGGGGTCAGGGGTCCCCAATCAGCCCCAGCATTTT.

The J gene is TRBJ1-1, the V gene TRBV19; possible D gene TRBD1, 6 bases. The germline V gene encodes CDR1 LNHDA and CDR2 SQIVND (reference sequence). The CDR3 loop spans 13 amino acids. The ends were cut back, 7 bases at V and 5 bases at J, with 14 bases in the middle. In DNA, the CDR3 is TGTGCCAGTATGGGGGGGGCGCGAACTGAAGCTTTCTTT. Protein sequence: CASMGGARTEAFF.

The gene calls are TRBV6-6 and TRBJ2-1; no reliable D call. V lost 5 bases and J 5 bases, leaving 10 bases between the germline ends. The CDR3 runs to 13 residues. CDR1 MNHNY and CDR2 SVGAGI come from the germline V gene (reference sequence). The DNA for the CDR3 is TGTGCCAGCAGTAACCCGCCGGACAATGAGCAGTTCTTC. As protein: CASSNPPDNEQFF.

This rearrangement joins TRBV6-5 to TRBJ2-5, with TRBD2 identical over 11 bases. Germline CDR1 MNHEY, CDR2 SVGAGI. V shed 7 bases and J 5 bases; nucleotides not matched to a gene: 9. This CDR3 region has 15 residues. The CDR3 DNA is TGTGCCAGCAACCAATTTAGCGGGAGGGAGGAGACCCAGTACTTC. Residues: CASNQFSGREETQYF.

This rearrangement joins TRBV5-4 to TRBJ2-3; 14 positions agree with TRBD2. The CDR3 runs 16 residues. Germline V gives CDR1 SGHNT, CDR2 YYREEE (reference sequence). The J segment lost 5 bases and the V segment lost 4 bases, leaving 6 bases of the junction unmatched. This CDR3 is CASSKGLAGEVDTQYF. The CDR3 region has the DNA TGTGCCAGCAGCAAGGGACTAGCGGGAGAAGTAGATACGCAGTATTTT.

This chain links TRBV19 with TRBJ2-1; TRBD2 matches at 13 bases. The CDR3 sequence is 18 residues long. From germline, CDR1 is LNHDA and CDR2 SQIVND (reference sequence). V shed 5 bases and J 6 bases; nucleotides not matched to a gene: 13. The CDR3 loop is CASSPGPGTSGTPNEQFF. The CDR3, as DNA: TGTGCCAGTAGTCCCGGACCCGGGACTAGCGGGACCCCCAATGAGCAGTTCTTC.

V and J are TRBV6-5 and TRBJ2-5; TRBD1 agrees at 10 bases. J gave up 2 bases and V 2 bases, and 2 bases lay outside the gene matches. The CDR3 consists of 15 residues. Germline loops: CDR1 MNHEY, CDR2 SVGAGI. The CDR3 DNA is TGTGCCAGCAGTTACGGGACAGGGGTGCAAGAGACCCAGTACTTC. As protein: CASSYGTGVQETQYF.

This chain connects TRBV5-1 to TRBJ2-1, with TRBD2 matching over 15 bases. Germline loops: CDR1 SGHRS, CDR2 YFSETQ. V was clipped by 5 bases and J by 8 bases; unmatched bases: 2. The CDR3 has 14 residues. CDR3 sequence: CASRGLAGGHEQFF. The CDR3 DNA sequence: TGCGCCAGCAGGGGACTAGCGGGGGGCCATGAGCAGTTCTTC.

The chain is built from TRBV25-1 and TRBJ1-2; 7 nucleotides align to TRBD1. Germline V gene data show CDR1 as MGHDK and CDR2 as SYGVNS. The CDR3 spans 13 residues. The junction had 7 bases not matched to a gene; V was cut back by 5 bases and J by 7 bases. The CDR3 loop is CASSKTGDRGYTF. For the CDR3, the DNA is TGTGCCAGCAGTAAAACAGGGGATCGTGGCTACACCTTC.

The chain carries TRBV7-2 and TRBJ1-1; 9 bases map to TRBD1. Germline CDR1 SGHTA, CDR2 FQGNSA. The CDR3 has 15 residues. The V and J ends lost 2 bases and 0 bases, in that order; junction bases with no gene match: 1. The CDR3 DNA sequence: TGTGCCAGCAGCTTAAACAGGGGGCTGAACACTGAAGCTTTCTTT. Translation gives CASSLNRGLNTEAFF.

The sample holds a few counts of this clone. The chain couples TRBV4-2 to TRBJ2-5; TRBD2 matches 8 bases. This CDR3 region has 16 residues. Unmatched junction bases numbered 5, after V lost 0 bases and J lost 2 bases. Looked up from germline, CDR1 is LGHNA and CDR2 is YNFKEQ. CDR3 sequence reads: CASSQDPGGGQETQYF. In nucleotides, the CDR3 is TGTGCCAGCAGCCAAGATCCCGGCGGGGGGCAAGAGACCCAGTACTTC.

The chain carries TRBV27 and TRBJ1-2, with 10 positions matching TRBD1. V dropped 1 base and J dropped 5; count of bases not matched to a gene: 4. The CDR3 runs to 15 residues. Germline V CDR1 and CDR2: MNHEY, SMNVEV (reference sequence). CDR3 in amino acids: CASSLYPDRGYGYTF. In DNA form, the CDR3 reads TGTGCCAGCAGTTTATACCCGGACAGGGGGTATGGCTACACCTTC.

CDR3: CASSSRSSGSFEQFF. For the CDR3, the DNA is TGTGCCAGCAGCTCCCGGAGTAGCGGGAGTTTTGAGCAGTTCTTC. The chain uses TRBV7-9 and TRBJ2-1; 9 bases are shared with TRBD2. J gave up 9 bases and V 4 bases, and 10 bases lay outside the gene matches. Germline values: CDR1 SEHNR, CDR2 FQNEAQ (reference sequence). The CDR3 spans 15 residues.

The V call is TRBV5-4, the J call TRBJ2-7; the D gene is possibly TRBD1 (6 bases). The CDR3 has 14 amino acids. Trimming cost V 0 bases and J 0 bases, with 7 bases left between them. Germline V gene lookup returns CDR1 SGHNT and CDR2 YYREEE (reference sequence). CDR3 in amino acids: CASSLDRVSYEQYF. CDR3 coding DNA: TGTGCCAGCAGCTTGGACAGGGTCTCCTACGAGCAGTACTTC.

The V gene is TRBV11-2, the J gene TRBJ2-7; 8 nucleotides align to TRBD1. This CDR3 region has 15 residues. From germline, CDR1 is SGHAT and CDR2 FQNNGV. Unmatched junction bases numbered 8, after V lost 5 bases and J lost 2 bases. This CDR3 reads CASSTDRGPTYEQYF. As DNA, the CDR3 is TGTGCCAGCAGCACCGACAGGGGTCCTACCTACGAGCAGTACTTC. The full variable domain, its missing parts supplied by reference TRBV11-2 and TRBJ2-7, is EAGVAQSPRYKIIEKRQSVAFWCNPISGHATLYWYQQILGQGPKLLIQFQNNGVVDDSQLPKDRFSAERLKGVDSTLKIQPAKLEDSAVYLCASSTDRGPTYEQYFGPGTRLTVT.

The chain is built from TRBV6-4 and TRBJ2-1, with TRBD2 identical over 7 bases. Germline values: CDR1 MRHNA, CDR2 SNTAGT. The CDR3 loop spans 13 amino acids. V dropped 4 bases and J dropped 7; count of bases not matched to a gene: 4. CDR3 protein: CASSGEGRNEQFF. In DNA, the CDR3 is TGTGCCAGCAGTGGGGAGGGGCGGAATGAGCAGTTCTTC.

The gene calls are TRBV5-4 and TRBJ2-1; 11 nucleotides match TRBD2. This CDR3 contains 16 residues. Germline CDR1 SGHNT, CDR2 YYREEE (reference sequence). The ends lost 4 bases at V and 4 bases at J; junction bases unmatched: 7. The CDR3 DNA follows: TGTGCCAGCAGCGCCCCTGGACTAGCGGGTTACAATGAGCAGTTCTTC. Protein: CASSAPGLAGYNEQFF.